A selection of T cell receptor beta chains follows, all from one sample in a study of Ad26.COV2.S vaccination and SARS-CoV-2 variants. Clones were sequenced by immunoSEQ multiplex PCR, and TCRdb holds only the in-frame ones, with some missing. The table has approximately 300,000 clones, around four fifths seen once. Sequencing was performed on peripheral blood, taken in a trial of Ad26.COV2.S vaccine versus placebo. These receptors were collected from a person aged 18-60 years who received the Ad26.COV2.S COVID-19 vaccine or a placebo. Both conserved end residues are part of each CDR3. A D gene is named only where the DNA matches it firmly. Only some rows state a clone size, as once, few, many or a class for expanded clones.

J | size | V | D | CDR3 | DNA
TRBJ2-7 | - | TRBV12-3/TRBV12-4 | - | CASSLTLYYEQYF | TGTGCCAGCAGTTTGACTCTCTACTACGAGCAGTACTTC
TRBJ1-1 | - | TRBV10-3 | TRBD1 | CAIRRTGTGGAKAEAFF | TGTGCCATCCGGAGGACCGGGACAGGGGGCGCTAAGGCTGAAGCTTTCTTT
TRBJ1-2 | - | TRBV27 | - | CASRTQGPNYGYTF | TGTGCCAGCAGGACTCAGGGCCCGAACTATGGCTACACCTTC
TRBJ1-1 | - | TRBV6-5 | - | CASRGLAEAFF | TGTGCCAGCAGGGGTCTCGCTGAAGCTTTCTTT
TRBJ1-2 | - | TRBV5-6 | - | CASSPRTANYGYTF | TGTGCCAGCAGCCCCCGGACGGCTAACTATGGCTACACCTTC
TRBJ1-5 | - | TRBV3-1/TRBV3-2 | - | CASSQDVNQPQHF | TGTGCCAGCAGCCAAGATGTGAATCAGCCCCAGCATTTT
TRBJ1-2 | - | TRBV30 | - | CAWSGQGVSYTF | TGTGCCTGGAGTGGTCAGGGTGTTAGCTACACCTTC
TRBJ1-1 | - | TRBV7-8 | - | CASRNQGKGTEAFF | TGTGCCAGCAGAAACCAGGGTAAGGGCACTGAAGCTTTCTTT
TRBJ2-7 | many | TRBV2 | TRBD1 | CASSWTGASGEQYF | TGTGCCAGCAGCTGGACAGGGGCGTCCGGCGAGCAGTACTTC
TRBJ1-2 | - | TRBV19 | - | CASSIDLYGNYGYTF | TGTGCCAGTAGTATAGATCTATACGGAAACTATGGCTACACCTTC
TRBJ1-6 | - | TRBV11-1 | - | CASSLGGQTINSPLHF | TGTGCCAGCAGCTTAGGTGGGCAGACGATTAATTCACCCCTCCACTTT
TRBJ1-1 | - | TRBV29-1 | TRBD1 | CSVDRTGRWLNTEAFF | TGCAGCGTTGATCGGACAGGGCGGTGGTTAAACACTGAAGCTTTCTTT
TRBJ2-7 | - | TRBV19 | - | CASSTTGTAYEQYF | TGTGCCAGTAGTACCACCGGGACGGCCTACGAGCAGTACTTC
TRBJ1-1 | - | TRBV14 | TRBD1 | CASSLPTGSWTEAFF | TGTGCCAGCAGCCTCCCGACAGGGAGTTGGACTGAAGCTTTCTTT
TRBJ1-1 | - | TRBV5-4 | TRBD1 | CASSLRNRGNTEAFF | TGTGCCAGCAGCTTGCGAAACAGGGGGAACACTGAAGCTTTCTTT
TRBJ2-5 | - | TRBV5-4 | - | CASSLGGPQETQYF | TGTGCCAGCAGCTTGGGGGGGCCTCAAGAGACCCAGTACTTC
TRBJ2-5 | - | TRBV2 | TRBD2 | CASSEAERSGGARGTQYF | TGTGCCAGCAGTGAAGCGGAGCGGAGCGGGGGCGCCAGGGGAACCCAGTACTTC
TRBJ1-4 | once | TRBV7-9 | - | CASSSGQTNEKLFF | TGTGCCAGCAGCTCTGGACAGACAAATGAAAAACTGTTTTTT
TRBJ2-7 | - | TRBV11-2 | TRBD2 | CASSYGGARNEQYF | TGTGCCAGCAGTTACGGGGGGGCCAGGAACGAGCAGTACTTC
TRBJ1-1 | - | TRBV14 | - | CASSQVRNTEAFF | TGTGCCAGCAGCCAAGTAAGGAACACTGAAGCTTTCTTT
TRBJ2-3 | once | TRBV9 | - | CASSFLGTAETDTQYF | TGTGCCAGCAGCTTCCTGGGGACGGCCGAAACAGATACGCAGTATTTT
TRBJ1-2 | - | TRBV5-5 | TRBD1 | CASSSSATGTGPDGYTF | TGTGCCAGCAGCTCTTCAGCTACCGGGACAGGGCCTGATGGCTACACCTTC
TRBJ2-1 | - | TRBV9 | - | CASSVDIHYNEQFF | TGTGCCAGCAGCGTAGACATCCACTACAATGAGCAGTTCTTC
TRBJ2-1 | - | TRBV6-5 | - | CASSFLAVGEQFF | TGTGCCAGCAGTTTTTTAGCGGTCGGTGAGCAGTTCTTC
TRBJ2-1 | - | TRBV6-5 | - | CASSPGQVINEQFF | TGTGCCAGCAGTCCAGGGCAGGTCATAAATGAGCAGTTCTTC
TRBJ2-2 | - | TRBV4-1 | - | CASSQEELTGFNTGELFF | TGCGCCAGCAGCCAAGAGGAACTAACAGGATTCAACACCGGGGAGCTGTTTTTT
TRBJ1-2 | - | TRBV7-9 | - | CASSLGEGYGGQGYTF | TGTGCCAGCAGCTTAGGGGAGGGGTACGGGGGCCAAGGCTACACCTTC
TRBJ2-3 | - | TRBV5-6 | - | CASSRRGDTQYF | TGTGCCAGCAGCCGCCGTGGGGATACGCAGTATTTT
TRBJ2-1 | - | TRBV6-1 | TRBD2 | CASSEAPGGWVEQFF | TGTGCCAGCAGTGAAGCCCCGGGGGGATGGGTTGAGCAGTTCTTC
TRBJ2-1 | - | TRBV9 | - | CASSVEEGLLLGQENEQFF | TGTGCCAGCAGCGTAGAAGAGGGTTTACTCCTCGGGCAAGAGAATGAGCAGTTCTTC
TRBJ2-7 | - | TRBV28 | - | CASSSEGSGGSYEQYF | TGTGCCAGCAGTTCTGAAGGGTCGGGCGGCTCCTACGAGCAGTACTTC
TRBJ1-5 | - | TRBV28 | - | CASRPFDQPQHF | TGTGCCAGCAGGCCCTTCGATCAGCCCCAGCATTTT
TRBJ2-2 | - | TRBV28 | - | CALRRGRGTGELFF | TGTGCCCTCCGACGGGGCAGGGGCACCGGGGAGCTGTTTTTT
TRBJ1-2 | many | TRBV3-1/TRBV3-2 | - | CASSPERKALEGYTF | TGTGCCAGCAGCCCGGAGAGGAAGGCTTTGGAGGGCTACACCTTC
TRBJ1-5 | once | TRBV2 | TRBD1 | CASSERTGENQPQHF | TGTGCCAGCAGTGAACGGACAGGGGAAAATCAGCCCCAGCATTTT
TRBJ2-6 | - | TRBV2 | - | CASSDRRRVSSGANVLTF | TGTGCCAGCAGTGACAGACGGCGGGTCAGCTCTGGGGCCAACGTCCTGACTTTC
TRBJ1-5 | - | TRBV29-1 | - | CSVAGSISNQPQHF | TGCAGCGTTGCTGGCAGTATAAGCAATCAGCCCCAGCATTTT
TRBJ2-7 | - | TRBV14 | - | CASSWGPRDEQYF | TGTGCCAGCAGCTGGGGACCACGCGACGAGCAGTACTTC
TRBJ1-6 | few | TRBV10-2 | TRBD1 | CASSPTGRNNSPLHF | TGCGCCAGCAGTCCGACAGGGCGTAATAATTCACCCCTCCACTTT
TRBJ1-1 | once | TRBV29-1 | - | CSVAGGWGMNTEAFF | TGCAGCGTGGCCGGGGGGTGGGGAATGAACACTGAAGCTTTCTTT